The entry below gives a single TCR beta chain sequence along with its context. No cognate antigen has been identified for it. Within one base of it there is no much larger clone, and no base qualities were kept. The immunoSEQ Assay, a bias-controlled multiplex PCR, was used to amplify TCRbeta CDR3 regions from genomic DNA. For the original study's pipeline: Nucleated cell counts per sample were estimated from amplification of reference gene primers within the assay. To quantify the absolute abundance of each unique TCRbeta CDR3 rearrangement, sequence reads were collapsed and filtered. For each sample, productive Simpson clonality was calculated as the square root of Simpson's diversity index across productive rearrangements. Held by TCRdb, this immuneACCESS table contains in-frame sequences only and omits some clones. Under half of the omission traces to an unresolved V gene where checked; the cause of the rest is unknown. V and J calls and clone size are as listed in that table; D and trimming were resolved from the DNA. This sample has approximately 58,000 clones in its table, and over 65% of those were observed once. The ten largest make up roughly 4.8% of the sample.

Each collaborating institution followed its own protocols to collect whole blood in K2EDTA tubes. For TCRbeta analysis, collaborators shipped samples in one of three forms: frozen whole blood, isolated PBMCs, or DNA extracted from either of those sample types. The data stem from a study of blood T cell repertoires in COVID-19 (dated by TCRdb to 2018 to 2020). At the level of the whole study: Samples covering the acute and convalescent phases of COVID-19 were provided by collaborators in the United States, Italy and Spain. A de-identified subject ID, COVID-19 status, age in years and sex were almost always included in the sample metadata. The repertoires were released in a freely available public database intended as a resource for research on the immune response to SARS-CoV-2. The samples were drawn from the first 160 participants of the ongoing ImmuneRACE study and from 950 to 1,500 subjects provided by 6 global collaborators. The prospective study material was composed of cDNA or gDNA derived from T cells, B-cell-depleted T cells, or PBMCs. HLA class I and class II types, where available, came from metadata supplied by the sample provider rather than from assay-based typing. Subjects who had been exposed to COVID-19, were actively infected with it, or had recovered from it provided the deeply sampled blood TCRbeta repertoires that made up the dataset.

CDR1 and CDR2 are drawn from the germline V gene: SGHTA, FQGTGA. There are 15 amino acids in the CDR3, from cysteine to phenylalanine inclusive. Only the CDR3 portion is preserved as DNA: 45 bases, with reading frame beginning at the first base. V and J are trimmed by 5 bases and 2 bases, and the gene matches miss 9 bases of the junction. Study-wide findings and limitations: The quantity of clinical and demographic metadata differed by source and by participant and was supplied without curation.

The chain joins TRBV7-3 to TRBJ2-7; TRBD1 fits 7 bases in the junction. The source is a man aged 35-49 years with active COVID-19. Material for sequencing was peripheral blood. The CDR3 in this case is CASSTMPGQTYEQYF. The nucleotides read TGTGCCAGCAGCACAATGCCGGGACAGACCTACGAGCAGTACTTC. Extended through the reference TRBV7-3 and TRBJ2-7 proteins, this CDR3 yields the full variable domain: GAGVSQTPSNKVTEKGKYVELRCDPISGHTALYWYRQSLGQGPEFLIYFQGTGAADDSGLPNDRFFAVRPEGSVSTLKIQRTERGDSAVYLCASSTMPGQTYEQYFGPGTRLTVT.